This T cell receptor beta chain came from a study of blood T cell repertoires in COVID-19. Study summary: Researchers got acute and convalescent COVID-19 samples from the United States, Italy and Spain. PBMCs, B-cell-depleted T cells, or T cells provided the cDNA or gDNA that made up the material.

Original processing methods: Nucleated cell counts were estimated from reference gene primer amplification. Sequencing was performed with immunoSEQ multiplex PCR; in TCRdb, only in-frame clones are kept and a portion is missing. V, J and clone size were drawn from that table, and D and trimming were deduced from the DNA. The sample shows 110,000 or so clones, 70% to 90% of them seen only once. CDR3 length: 13 residues. V gave up 7 bases and J gave up 0 bases, with 10 bases separating them. The V and J genes are TRBV12-3 or TRBV12-4 and TRBJ2-7, with D hard to call. The sequencing sample was made of peripheral blood. The sequence was collected from a woman in her seventies who had recovered from COVID-19. The CDR3 reads CASTRWNSYEQYF. The CDR3 DNA follows: TGTGCCAGCACTAGGTGGAACTCCTACGAGCAGTACTTC.